This T cell receptor beta chain was sequenced during a study of cytomegalovirus exposure and HLA in healthy donors. Findings and caveats of the study: Rare TCR sequences predominated, though certain public TCRs were found in many donors. Sequencing depth roughly uniform across donors was assumed in presence/absence analyses. Reportedly, TCR beta sequences accurately predicted HLA-A and HLA-B alleles in most subjects.

CDR3 length equals 13 residues. V lost 5 bases and J lost 3, with 10 bases in between. Germline lookup yields CDR1 KGHSH and CDR2 LQKENI. About this clone: No antigen is known for it.

Use of 60 Vbeta and 13 Jbeta primers characterized the PCR. Per the authors' pipeline: As a later analysis found, there were 80 million or so unique TCR beta chains, of which some 10 million were shared. Repertoires were generated with immunoSEQ multiplex PCR, while TCRdb's copy carries only in-frame clones and drops some. The DNA gave D and trimming, while V, J and clone size come from that table. Of 150,000 to 200,000 clones listed, roughly 84% are singletons. The sample taken for sequencing was PBMCs. The chain recombines TRBV18 with TRBJ1-1, with D possibly TRBD1 on 5 matching bases. This clonotype was sampled from a man in his thirties or forties in good health and CMV-seronegative. CDR3 nucleotides: TGTGCCAGCTCAAGCAAAGGGGACACTGAAGCTTTCTTT. This encodes CASSSKGDTEAFF. Complete variable domain (other parts from reference TRBV18 and TRBJ1-1): NAGVMQNPRHLVRRRGQEARLRCSPMKGHSHVYWYRQLPEEGLKFMVYLQKENIIDESGMPKERFSAEFPKEGPSILRIQQVVRGDSAAYFCASSSKGDTEAFFGQGTRLTVV.